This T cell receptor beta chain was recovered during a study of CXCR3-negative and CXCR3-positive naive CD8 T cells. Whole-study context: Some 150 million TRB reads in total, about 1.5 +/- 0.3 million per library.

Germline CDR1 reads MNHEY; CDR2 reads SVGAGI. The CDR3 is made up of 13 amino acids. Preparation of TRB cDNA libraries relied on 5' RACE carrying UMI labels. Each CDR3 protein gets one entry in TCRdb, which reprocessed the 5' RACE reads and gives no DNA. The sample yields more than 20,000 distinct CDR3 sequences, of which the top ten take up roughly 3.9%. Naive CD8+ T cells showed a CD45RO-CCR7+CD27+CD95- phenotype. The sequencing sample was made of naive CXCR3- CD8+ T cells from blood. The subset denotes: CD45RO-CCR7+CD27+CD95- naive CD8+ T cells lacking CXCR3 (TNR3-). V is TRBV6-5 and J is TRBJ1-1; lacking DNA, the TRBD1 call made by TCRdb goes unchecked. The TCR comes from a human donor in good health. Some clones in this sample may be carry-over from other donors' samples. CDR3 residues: CASRATGIREAFF.